The clone carrying this TCR beta chain appeared once. These data come from a study of blood T cell repertoires in COVID-19. TCRdb keeps only in-frame clones here, not all; method: immunoSEQ multiplex PCR. This table has 250,000 to 350,000 clones, about nine tenths appearing once. The CDR3 totals 11 residues. Germline V gives CDR1 MNHEY, CDR2 SMNVEV (reference sequence). V trimming: 6 bases; J trimming: 6 bases; junction bases outside the gene matches: 0. This chain connects TRBV27 to TRBJ2-3; 7 bases align to TRBD1. Sequenced: peripheral blood. The source of this sequence is a woman aged 45-59 years with COVID-19, enrolled during active disease. Written as DNA, the CDR3 is TGTGCCAGCAGGGACAGGGATACGCAGTATTTT. This encodes CASRDRDTQYF.